What follows are 21 T cell receptor beta chains derived from one specimen sequenced in a study of lymphopenia after photon versus proton radiotherapy. Profiling relied on immunoSEQ multiplex PCR, and the TCRdb table lists in-frame clones only, not all of them. The sample carries 35,000 to 45,000 clones, over 80% recorded once. Sequenced material: peripheral blood, taken from a patient treated with proton-based radiotherapy. The receptors derive from a woman in her 70s with pancreatic cancer.

The genes are TRBV30 and TRBJ1-1, with D unresolved. Germline V gene data show CDR1 as GTSNPN and CDR2 as SVGIG (reference sequence). The CDR3 covers 11 residues. V lost 0 bases, J lost 5 bases, and 4 bases lay in between. CDR3 amino acids: CAWSVGTEAFF. CDR3 sequence (DNA): TGTGCCTGGAGTGTAGGGACTGAAGCTTTCTTT.

The chain links TRBV19 to TRBJ2-1; 12 nucleotides align to TRBD2. Germline V CDR1 and CDR2: LNHDA, SQIVND (reference sequence). The V and J ends lost 4 bases and 4 bases, in that order; junction bases with no gene match: 2. This CDR3 has 15 residues. CDR3 coding DNA: TGTGCCAGTAGTACGGGACTAGCGGGTTACAATGAGCAGTTCTTC. Translating it yields CASSTGLAGYNEQFF.

This chain joins TRBV27 and TRBJ2-6, with 9 nucleotides matching TRBD1. The CDR3 covers 18 residues. Germline CDR1 reads MNHEY; CDR2 reads SMNVEV (reference sequence). With 6 bases clipped from V and 1 base from J, the junction kept 10 bases outside the gene matches. In DNA, the CDR3 is TGTGCCAGCAGACCTGCCAGGACAGGGGTTTCTGGGGCCAACGTCCTGACTTTC. As protein: CASRPARTGVSGANVLTF.

Note on this clone: This same CDR3 is encoded by further DNA sequences in the sample. The rearrangement links TRBV6-1 to TRBJ1-5; TRBD1 aligns across 8 bases. There are 15 residues in the CDR3. Germline-derived CDR1 and CDR2 are MNHNS and SASEGT. Trimming cost V 3 bases and J 2 bases; bases outside gene matches: 3. CDR3 DNA: TGTGCCAGCAGTGAGTCGACAGGGGGCAATCAGCCCCAGCATTTT. This gives the protein CASSESTGGNQPQHF.

The chain is built from TRBV7-8 and TRBJ2-3; TRBD2 aligns across 12 bases. CDR1 is SGHVS, CDR2 FQNEAQ, per germline. Trimming cost V 5 bases and J 8 bases; bases outside gene matches: 8. The CDR3 runs 15 residues. The CDR3 spells CASSKTSGRDATQYF. CDR3 bases: TGTGCCAGCAGCAAGACTAGCGGGAGAGATGCTACGCAGTATTTT.

This chain uses TRBV28 with TRBJ1-1; D call uncertain. CDR1 MDHEN and CDR2 SYDVKM come from the germline V gene. V lost 3 bases and J lost 7, with 9 bases in between. This CDR3 region has 12 residues. CDR3 region: CASSFVNGEAFF. The CDR3 bases are TGTGCCAGCAGTTTCGTTAACGGTGAAGCTTTCTTT.

The J gene is TRBJ2-1, the V gene TRBV11-2; D is possibly TRBD1 or TRBD2 (5 bases each). The CDR3 extends over 15 amino acids. The germline V gene encodes CDR1 SGHAT and CDR2 FQNNGV. Between the trimmed V and J ends, which lost 5 bases and 5 bases, there was a span of 16 bases. DNA of the CDR3: TGTGCCAGCAGCCAAAGGACCGGGGACGACAATGAGCAGTTCTTC. Its protein is CASSQRTGDDNEQFF. The whole variable domain, filled in from reference TRBV11-2 and TRBJ2-1, reads EAGVAQSPRYKIIEKRQSVAFWCNPISGHATLYWYQQILGQGPKLLIQFQNNGVVDDSQLPKDRFSAERLKGVDSTLKIQPAKLEDSAVYLCASSQRTGDDNEQFFGPGTRLTVL.

The chain has TRBV7-2 and TRBJ2-7; 8 bases are a match to TRBD2. V shed 5 bases and J 3 bases; nucleotides not matched to a gene: 12. Germline lookup yields CDR1 SGHTA and CDR2 FQGNSA. The CDR3 loop spans 16 amino acids. The CDR3 is CASSHASWREVYEQYF. DNA for the CDR3: TGTGCCAGCAGCCACGCCTCTTGGCGGGAGGTCTACGAGCAGTACTTC.

V and J are TRBV19 and TRBJ1-2; possibly TRBD1 for D (6 bases). This CDR3 has 15 amino acids. Germline CDR1 is LNHDA and CDR2 is SQIVND (reference sequence). V lost 3 bases, J lost 2 bases, and 13 bases lay in between. DNA for the CDR3: TGTGCCAGTAGTATCCGGACAGATCTAAACTATGGCTACACCTTC. Translated: CASSIRTDLNYGYTF.

The chain couples TRBV19 to TRBJ1-5, with 7 bases that match TRBD1. The junction had 3 bases not matched to a gene; V was cut back by 5 bases and J by 2 bases. This CDR3 has 14 residues. The germline gives CDR1 LNHDA, CDR2 SQIVND (reference sequence). CDR3 protein: CASSHRGGNQPQHF. The CDR3 DNA sequence: TGTGCCAGTAGTCACAGGGGCGGCAATCAGCCCCAGCATTTT. The complete variable domain, with remaining parts taken from reference TRBV19 and TRBJ1-5, reads DGGITQSPKYLFRKEGQNVTLSCEQNLNHDAMYWYRQDPGQGLRLIYYSQIVNDFQKGDIAEGYSVSREKKESFPLTVTSAQKNPTAFYLCASSHRGGNQPQHFGDGTRLSIL.

This chain uses TRBV28 with TRBJ2-7; D is perhaps TRBD1 (5 bases). From germline, CDR1 is MDHEN and CDR2 SYDVKM. This CDR3 region has 15 residues. Trimming removed 6 bases from V and 1 base from J, with 16 bases in between. The CDR3 here is CASSVPGPGSYEQYF. CDR3 sequence (DNA): TGTGCCAGCAGCGTCCCCGGACCAGGGTCCTACGAGCAGTACTTC.

The chain recombines TRBV28 with TRBJ2-3; D tentatively reads TRBD1 or TRBD2 (5 bases each). The CDR3 has 16 residues. The V gene lost 5 bases and the J gene lost 3 bases, with 18 bases spanning the gap. Germline V gene lookup returns CDR1 MDHEN and CDR2 SYDVKM. This CDR3 reads CASSPLGEGRTDTQYF. The CDR3 DNA sequence: TGTGCCAGCAGTCCCCTGGGAGAGGGGAGAACAGATACGCAGTATTTT.

The chain is built from TRBV9 and TRBJ1-2; D gene unclear. The CDR3 sequence is 16 residues long. Trimming removed 4 bases at V and 6 bases at J, with 22 bases between. From germline, CDR1 is SGDLS and CDR2 YYNGEE. The CDR3, as DNA: TGTGCCAGCAGCTTCTCACTCCGTGTGGGGAGGAATGGCTACACCTTC. It encodes CASSFSLRVGRNGYTF. The full variable domain, with the rest looked up from reference TRBV9 and TRBJ1-2, is DSGVTQTPKHLITATGQRVTLRCSPRSGDLSVYWYQQSLDQGLQFLIQYYNGEERAKGNILERFSAQQFPDLHSELNLSSLELGDSALYFCASSFSLRVGRNGYTFGSGTRLTVV.

The chain joins TRBV10-3 to TRBJ2-1, with D perhaps TRBD1 or TRBD2 (5 bases each). The length of the CDR3 is 16 residues. The germline V gene encodes CDR1 ENHRY and CDR2 SYGVKD. Trimming left V 3 bases short and J 1 base short, with 13 bases between. The CDR3 DNA reads TGTGCCATCAGTGATACCGGGGCCCGGTCCTACAATGAGCAGTTCTTC. Translated: CAISDTGARSYNEQFF.

The J gene is TRBJ2-2, the V gene TRBV2, with TRBD2 matching over 8 bases. Trimming removed 4 bases from V and 4 bases from J; junction bases left unmatched: 2. The CDR3 extends over 14 amino acids. Germline V gives CDR1 SNHLY, CDR2 FYNNEI. As DNA, the CDR3 is TGTGCCAGCAGTGGGACTAGCTCCACCGGGGAGCTGTTTTTT. It yields the protein CASSGTSSTGELFF.

The J gene is TRBJ1-5, the V gene TRBV28; D gene uncertain. Germline V gene data show CDR1 as MDHEN and CDR2 as SYDVKM. The CDR3 consists of 14 residues. The ends were cut back, 3 bases at V and 5 bases at J, with 11 bases in the middle. CDR3 DNA: TGTGCCAGCAGTTTGGCTGTTTTTGATCAGCCCCAGCATTTT. It translates to CASSLAVFDQPQHF.

DNA of the CDR3: TGTGCCAGCAGTGGGCTTTCAGGGGCAAATGAGCAGTTCTTC. This sequence encodes CASSGLSGANEQFF. The V and J genes are TRBV27 and TRBJ2-1; tentative D call: TRBD1 (6 bases). Germline values: CDR1 MNHEY, CDR2 SMNVEV (reference sequence). V dropped 5 bases and J dropped 7 bases, with 15 bases sitting between them. The CDR3 totals 14 residues.

This clone was seen more than once but under ten times. The chain links TRBV28 to TRBJ2-2, with 7 bases lining up with TRBD1. Germline V gene sequence: CDR1 MDHEN, CDR2 SYDVKM. Trimming at V came to 5 bases and at J to 1 base, leaving 4 bases not matched to a gene. The CDR3 extends over 15 amino acids. Written as DNA, the CDR3 is TGTGCCAGCAGTCTCGGGACAGTGAACACCGGGGAGCTGTTTTTT. This codes for CASSLGTVNTGELFF.

The genes are TRBV30 and TRBJ1-1; D is possibly TRBD1 (6 bases). The germline V gene encodes CDR1 GTSNPN and CDR2 SVGIG (reference sequence). V was pared by 3 bases and J by 1 base, with 15 bases between. CDR3 length: 15 amino acids. The CDR3 here is CAWRALDRANTEAFF. DNA for the CDR3: TGTGCCTGGAGGGCGTTGGACAGAGCGAACACTGAAGCTTTCTTT. The full variable domain, with the rest looked up from reference TRBV30 and TRBJ1-1, is SQTIHQWPATLVQPVGSPLSLECTVEGTSNPNLYWYRQAAGRGLQLLFYSVGIGQISSEVPQNLSASRPQDRQFILSSKKLLLSDSGFYLCAWRALDRANTEAFFGQGTRLTVV.

The J gene is TRBJ2-7, the V gene TRBV7-9, with D hard to call. The germline V gene encodes CDR1 SEHNR and CDR2 FQNEAQ (reference sequence). There are 14 residues in the CDR3. V lost 6 bases, J lost 1 base, and 13 bases lay in between. CDR3 sequence (DNA): TGTGCCAGCAGACTTACGGACCAATCCTACGAGCAGTACTTC. Its protein is CASRLTDQSYEQYF.

The rearrangement joins TRBV6-5 to TRBJ2-7; D remains unclear. The CDR3 totals 13 residues. Trimming stripped 6 bases from V and 6 bases from J, with 15 bases between. CDR1 is MNHEY, CDR2 SVGAGI, per germline. The CDR3 sequence: CASRYSTAIEQYF. As DNA, the CDR3 is TGTGCCAGCAGATATTCAACAGCTATCGAGCAGTACTTC.